A single sample is the source of the 23 T cell receptor beta chains below, sequenced in a study of identical twins. A single record per CDR3 protein comes from TCRdb applying MiXCR to the 5' RACE reads. Among about 700,000 distinct CDR3 sequences listed, 8.6% were seen once. This same sample was also part of a study on yellow fever vaccine responses in identical twins.

Sequencing was carried out using PBMCs. The source of these receptors is a woman aged 18-30 years in good health.

This chain joins TRBV12-3 or TRBV12-4 and TRBJ2-1; 7 bases line up with TRBD1. The CDR3 sequence is 15 residues long. The ends lost 0 bases at V and 8 bases at J; junction bases unmatched: 7. The CDR3 DNA reads TGTGCCAGCAGTTTAGCCCAGGGGGTCGGAGATGAGCAGTTCTTC. The encoded protein is CASSLAQGVGDEQFF.

V usage is TRBV29-1 and J usage is TRBJ2-2; weak D call: TRBD1 (7 bases). Trimming took 7 bases from V and 1 from J, leaving 13 bases between them. The germline gives CDR1 SQVTM, CDR2 ANQGSEA. This CDR3 is built from 14 residues. The CDR3 here is CSGQGGKNTGELFF. The DNA for the CDR3 is TGCAGCGGACAGGGCGGGAAGAACACCGGGGAGCTGTTTTTT.

V usage is TRBV7-2 and J usage is TRBJ2-7; D is unresolved. The CDR3 runs 13 residues. The V and J ends lost 5 bases and 4 bases respectively, with 12 bases between them. From germline, CDR1 is SGHTA and CDR2 FQGNSA. The CDR3 nucleotides read TGTGCCAGCAGCCCCTGGACGGCTTACGAGCAGTACTTC. This encodes CASSPWTAYEQYF.

The genes are TRBV20-1 and TRBJ2-3, with D unresolved. Germline lookup yields CDR1 DFQATT and CDR2 SNEGSKA (reference sequence). V was cut by 7 bases and J by 2 bases, with 16 bases left in between. The CDR3 sequence is 14 residues long. The CDR3 DNA reads TGCAGTGTGCTCTCCGCGGAGATCACAGATACGCAGTATTTT. This translates into CSVLSAEITDTQYF.

The sample holds many counts of this clonotype. The chain joins TRBV28 to TRBJ2-3, with D possibly TRBD2 on 5 matching bases. The germline V gene has CDR1 MDHEN and CDR2 SYDVKM. Trimming cost V 5 bases and J 4 bases, with 19 bases left between them. The CDR3 is made up of 16 amino acids. The CDR3 protein is CASSPRAEPPADTQYF. In nucleotides, the CDR3 is TGTGCCAGCAGTCCGAGGGCTGAGCCGCCCGCAGATACGCAGTATTTT. Full variable domain (remainder filled in from reference TRBV28 and TRBJ2-3): DVKVTQSSRYLVKRTGEKVFLECVQDMDHENMFWYRQDPGLGLRLIYFSYDVKMKEKGDIPEGYSVSREKKERFSLILESASTNQTSMYLCASSPRAEPPADTQYFGPGTRLTVL.

This clonotype was counted ten times or more. The chain couples TRBV7-9 to TRBJ2-7; 8 bases map to TRBD1. Germline lookup yields CDR1 SEHNR and CDR2 FQNEAQ (reference sequence). With 4 bases clipped from V and 4 bases from J, the junction kept 6 bases outside the gene matches. There are 14 residues in the CDR3. CDR3 residues: CASSSGTGRYEQYF. As DNA, the CDR3 is TGTGCCAGCAGCTCAGGGACAGGCCGATACGAGCAGTACTTC.

In this sample, this clonotype turned up a few times. This chain joins TRBV5-6 and TRBJ2-1; 14 positions agree with TRBD2. Germline assignment: CDR1 SGHDT and CDR2 YYEEEE. With V trimmed by 4 bases and J by 9 bases, 9 bases remained unmatched. CDR3 length: 16 amino acids. The CDR3 DNA reads as TGTGCCAGCAGCCCGATGGGACTAGCGGGGGCGAGTGAGCAGTTCTTC. Translating it yields CASSPMGLAGASEQFF.

The chain is built from TRBV27 and TRBJ2-1; 7 bases are shared with TRBD2. The germline V gene has CDR1 MNHEY and CDR2 SMNVEV (reference sequence). The CDR3 is 17 residues long. V was pared by 3 bases and J by 5 bases, with 13 bases of the junction left unmatched. In DNA form, the CDR3 reads TGTGCCAGCAGTTTGTATTCGGCCGGGAGGTTTGACAATGAGCAGTTCTTC. Amino acid sequence: CASSLYSAGRFDNEQFF.

The chain carries TRBV29-1 and TRBJ2-5; D possibly corresponds to TRBD2 (5 bases). V gave up 5 bases and J gave up 5 bases, with 9 bases separating them. Germline CDR1 and CDR2: SQVTM and ANQGSEA. The CDR3 sequence is 11 residues long. CDR3: CSVSGLETQYF. CDR3 DNA sequence: TGCAGCGTTTCGGGGTTGGAGACCCAGTACTTC.

In regard to this clonotype: One junction end does not reproduce the germline sequence, and a read error may be involved. This rearrangement joins TRBV3-1 to TRBJ2-7; no clear D. This CDR3 has 13 amino acids. Germline V gives CDR1 LGHDT, CDR2 YNNKEL (reference sequence). The CDR3 here is CASSQMTLYVQYF. The CDR3 region has the DNA TGTGCCAGCAGCCAAATGACCCTCTACGTGCAGTACTTC.

This rearrangement joins TRBV7-9 to TRBJ2-5; TRBD2 aligns across 8 bases. Germline CDR1 is SEHNR and CDR2 is FQNEAQ (reference sequence). Trimming at V came to 3 bases and at J to 5 bases, leaving 8 bases not matched to a gene. The CDR3 contains 15 residues. The CDR3 here is CASSFLRGGSETQYF. For the CDR3, the DNA is TGTGCCAGCAGCTTTTTACGGGGGGGCTCGGAGACCCAGTACTTC.

The rearrangement uses TRBV6-1 and TRBJ2-5; 9 bases are a match to TRBD2. The CDR3 runs 14 residues. The V gene's germline CDR1 is MNHNS and CDR2 SASEGT. J lost 2 bases, V lost 6 bases, and 4 bases had no gene match. The CDR3: CASRPSGTQETQYF. CDR3 bases: TGTGCCAGCAGACCTAGCGGGACTCAAGAGACCCAGTACTTC.

In its sample, this clonotype was seen a few times. This chain joins TRBV29-1 and TRBJ2-7; no firm D call. The germline gives CDR1 SQVTM, CDR2 ANQGSEA. V was trimmed by 5 bases and J by 4 bases, leaving 12 bases between them. The CDR3 covers 12 residues. CDR3: CSVSSSEYEQYF. In DNA form, the CDR3 reads TGCAGCGTTTCCAGTTCCGAATACGAGCAGTACTTC.

This clonotype was observed a handful of times. CDR3 nucleotides: TGCAGTGCCACCAAGGATGGTCTGACCCAGTACTTC. As protein: CSATKDGLTQYF. The chain has TRBV20-1 and TRBJ2-5; D not certain. The CDR3 runs to 12 residues. Trimming left V 6 bases short and J 7 bases short, with 15 bases between. CDR1 is DFQATT and CDR2 is SNEGSKA in the germline V gene (reference sequence).

The chain employs TRBV12-3 or TRBV12-4 and TRBJ2-5; 12 bases align to TRBD1. The CDR3 contains 16 residues. Trimming took 5 bases from V and 5 from J; bases not matched to a gene: 9. CDR3 DNA sequence: TGTGCCAGCAGTACGCCGGGACAGGGGGCTTTGGAGACCCAGTACTTC. Its translation is CASSTPGQGALETQYF.

The V call is TRBV7-6, the J call TRBJ2-1; tentative D call: TRBD1 (6 bases). The CDR3 covers 13 residues. Germline values: CDR1 SGHVS, CDR2 FNYEAQ. The V and J ends lost 5 bases and 4 bases respectively, with 9 bases between them. The CDR3 DNA sequence: TGTGCCAGCAGCCACGGACAGTACAATGAGCAGTTCTTC. Translating it yields CASSHGQYNEQFF.

The CDR3 spells CASSPRDFEQYF. The CDR3, as DNA: TGTGCCAGCAGCCCCCGGGACTTCGAGCAGTACTTC. The V call is TRBV5-5, the J call TRBJ2-7, with a possible D match to TRBD2 (6 bases). CDR3 length: 12 amino acids. Germline V lookup: CDR1 SGHKS, CDR2 YYEKEE (reference sequence). Trimming removed 4 bases at V and 6 bases at J, with 11 bases between.

The chain recombines TRBV29-1 with TRBJ2-7, with 10 nucleotides matching TRBD2. The CDR3 contains 14 residues. Losses at the gene ends were 4 bases for V and 3 bases for J; bases not matched to a gene: 6. CDR1 and CDR2 (germline): SQVTM, ANQGSEA. DNA for the CDR3: TGCAGCGTTGGCCTAGCGGGAGATATCTACGAGCAGTACTTC. Protein sequence: CSVGLAGDIYEQYF.

The chain combines TRBV29-1 with TRBJ2-1; 8 positions match TRBD2. Losses at the gene ends were 4 bases for V and 10 bases for J; bases not matched to a gene: 9. The CDR3 is 13 amino acids. The germline gives CDR1 SQVTM, CDR2 ANQGSEA. The CDR3 bases are TGCAGCGTTGTTCTTCTTGGGACTAGGGAGCAGTTCTTC. This sequence encodes CSVVLLGTREQFF.

V and J are TRBV6-2 or TRBV6-3 and TRBJ2-1; D perhaps matches TRBD1 (6 bases). CDR1 is MNHEY, CDR2 SVGEGT, per germline. Trimming removed 2 bases from V and 7 bases from J, with 9 bases in between. The CDR3 length is 13 residues. The CDR3 reads CASSYPTGNEQFF. The CDR3 bases are TGTGCCAGCAGTTACCCGACAGGTAATGAGCAGTTCTTC.

This clonotype was picked up a small number of times. The rearrangement uses TRBV18 and TRBJ2-1, with D maybe TRBD2 (5 bases). Germline assignment: CDR1 KGHSH and CDR2 LQKENI. Trimming removed 3 bases at V and 4 bases at J, with 13 bases between. CDR3 length: 15 amino acids. The CDR3 loop is CASSPSAGGYNEQFF. The CDR3 bases are TGTGCCAGCTCACCTTCGGCGGGCGGGTACAATGAGCAGTTCTTC.

The chain is built from TRBV28 and TRBJ2-3; D may be TRBD1 or TRBD2 (5 bases each). The CDR3 totals 15 residues. Per germline, CDR1 MDHEN and CDR2 SYDVKM. Trimming took off 5 bases at V and 1 base at J, with 13 bases between the two ends. CDR3 DNA sequence: TGTGCCAGCAGTCCTTTTCTGGGGGGCACAGATACGCAGTATTTT. Its protein is CASSPFLGGTDTQYF.

This sequence joins TRBV2 and TRBJ2-5, with TRBD2 matching 13 bases. CDR1 and CDR2 (germline): SNHLY, FYNNEI. V lost 5 bases and J lost 12; bases outside the gene matches: 3. CDR3 size: 12 residues. DNA of the CDR3: TGTGCCAGCAGTACGGGGACTAGCGGGGAGTACTTC. It is translated as CASSTGTSGEYF.